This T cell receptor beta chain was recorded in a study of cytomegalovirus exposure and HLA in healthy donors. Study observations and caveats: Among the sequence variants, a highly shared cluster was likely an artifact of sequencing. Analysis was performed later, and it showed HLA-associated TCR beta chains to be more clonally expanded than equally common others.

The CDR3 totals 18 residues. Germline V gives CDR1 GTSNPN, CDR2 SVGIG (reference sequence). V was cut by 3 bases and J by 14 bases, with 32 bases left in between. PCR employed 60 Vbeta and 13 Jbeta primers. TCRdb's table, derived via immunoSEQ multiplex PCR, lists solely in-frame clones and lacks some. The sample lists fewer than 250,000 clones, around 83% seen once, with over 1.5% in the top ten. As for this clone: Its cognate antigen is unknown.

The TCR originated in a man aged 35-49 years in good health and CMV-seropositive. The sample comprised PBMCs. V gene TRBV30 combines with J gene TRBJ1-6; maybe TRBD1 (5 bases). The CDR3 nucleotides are TGTGCCTGGAGCCCGCCCGGCGCCCTCAGGGTTCTGTCTCTGGCCCTCCACTTT. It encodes CAWSPPGALRVLSLALHF.